The T cell receptor (beta chain) described here comes from a study of T-cell reconstitution after alpha-beta-depleted transplantation in children. Unique molecular identifiers were incorporated into the prepared TCRbeta library. TCRdb independently ran MiXCR on the PCR reads; one entry per CDR3 protein. Here the sample spans roughly 500,000 distinct CDR3 sequences, around a third being singletons. The CDR3 extends over 13 amino acids. The V and J ends lost 5 bases and 10 bases respectively, with 17 bases between them. From germline, CDR1 is SEHNR and CDR2 FQNEAQ (reference sequence). The table lists this clonotype with a few counts.

The chain recombines TRBV7-9 with TRBJ1-2; TRBD1 is a possible D gene (5 bases). Sequenced here: PBMCs from the stem cell graft donor, sampled from the stem cell graft. The TCR originated in a human donor who donated a stem cell graft to a child with aplastic anemia. As DNA, the CDR3 is TGTGCCAGCAGCCCAGACCTGGACAATGCCTACACCTTC. As protein: CASSPDLDNAYTF.